Below, 18 T cell receptor beta chains from the same sample are listed, as sequenced in a study of cytomegalovirus exposure and HLA in healthy donors. In the PCR, 60 Vbeta and 13 Jbeta primers were used. The repertoire was sequenced with immunoSEQ multiplex PCR; TCRdb's copy has only in-frame clones and lacks some. The sample has some 170,000 clones, about 72% seen once. Sequenced: PBMCs. All receptors derive from a man younger than 40 in good health and CMV-seropositive.

The chain is built from TRBV19 and TRBJ2-2; D perhaps matches TRBD1 (5 bases). This CDR3 has 15 amino acids. Germline CDR1 reads LNHDA; CDR2 reads SQIVND (reference sequence). V gave up 3 bases and J gave up 0 bases, with 8 bases separating them. The CDR3 bases are TGTGCCAGTAGTATTGCAGGGCCGAACACCGGGGAGCTGTTTTTT. Its protein is CASSIAGPNTGELFF.

This clone came up a few times. The rearrangement joins TRBV4-3 to TRBJ1-6; TRBD1 is a possible D gene (6 bases). V was pared by 1 base and J by 6 bases, with 10 bases between. The germline CDR1 and CDR2 sequences are LGHNA and YSLEER. There are 15 residues in the CDR3. The CDR3 is CASSQAPGVNSPLHF. The CDR3 nucleotides read TGCGCCAGCAGCCAAGCCCCAGGGGTTAATTCACCCCTCCACTTT.

The CDR3 nucleotides are TGTGCCAGCAGCTTAGGCGGCCCAGGGGGGAACGAGCAGTACTTC. It translates to CASSLGGPGGNEQYF. V is TRBV13 and J is TRBJ2-7, with D possibly TRBD1 on 7 matching bases. CDR3 length equals 15 residues. V gave up 0 bases and J gave up 5 bases, with 14 bases separating them. Germline lookup yields CDR1 PRHDT and CDR2 FYEKMQ (reference sequence). Combining the CDR3 with reference TRBV13 and TRBJ2-7 gives the whole variable domain AAGVIQSPRHLIKEKRETATLKCYPIPRHDTVYWYQQGPGQDPQFLISFYEKMQSDKGSIPDRFSAQQFSDYHSELNMSSLELGDSALYFCASSLGGPGGNEQYFGPGTRLTVT.

CDR3 sequence (DNA): TGTGCCAGCAGTTTCTACAGGGGCTCTAATGAAAAACTGTTTTTT. Protein: CASSFYRGSNEKLFF. The rearrangement links TRBV28 to TRBJ1-4; 7 nucleotides agree with TRBD1. Germline CDR1 reads MDHEN; CDR2 reads SYDVKM. The CDR3 is 15 amino acids. Trimming took 3 bases from V and 3 from J; bases not matched to a gene: 4. Supplemented by reference TRBV28 and TRBJ1-4, the full variable domain reads DVKVTQSSRYLVKRTGEKVFLECVQDMDHENMFWYRQDPGLGLRLIYFSYDVKMKEKGDIPEGYSVSREKKERFSLILESASTNQTSMYLCASSFYRGSNEKLFFGSGTQLSVL.

The rearrangement joins TRBV6-5 to TRBJ2-7, with D perhaps TRBD2 (6 bases). Germline-derived CDR1 and CDR2 are MNHEY and SVGAGI. The CDR3 is made up of 15 amino acids. Trimming removed 6 bases from V and 7 bases from J, with 22 bases in between. The CDR3 here is CASSSGGTYRREQYF. CDR3 in DNA: TGTGCCAGCAGCTCTGGGGGGACGTATCGGAGAGAGCAGTACTTC.

CDR3 protein: CASSHSSSGNTIYF. The CDR3 DNA sequence: TGTGCCAGCAGCCACTCCTCCTCTGGAAACACCATATATTTT. This rearrangement joins TRBV7-2 to TRBJ1-3; no definite D call. Per germline, CDR1 SGHTA and CDR2 FQGNSA. V dropped 5 bases and J dropped 0 bases, with 8 bases sitting between them. There are 14 residues in the CDR3.

This clone was seen only once. The rearrangement uses TRBV6-4 and TRBJ2-1, with TRBD1 matching over 10 bases. The ends lost 6 bases at V and 3 bases at J; junction bases unmatched: 11. The CDR3 totals 17 residues. Germline CDR1 is MRHNA and CDR2 is SNTAGT. This chain's CDR3 is CASSVGTGAVGYNEQFF. As DNA, the CDR3 is TGTGCCAGCAGCGTCGGGACAGGGGCGGTGGGCTACAATGAGCAGTTCTTC.

The chain joins TRBV19 to TRBJ1-5; 9 positions match TRBD1. This CDR3 contains 15 residues. The V segment lost 10 bases and the J segment 4 bases; nucleotides outside the gene matches: 11. Germline lookup yields CDR1 LNHDA and CDR2 SQIVND (reference sequence). Here the CDR3 reads CATKEDRGGNQPQHF. CDR3 in DNA: TGTGCCACAAAAGAGGACAGGGGAGGGAATCAGCCCCAGCATTTT. Filled out from reference TRBV19 and TRBJ1-5, the complete variable domain reads DGGITQSPKYLFRKEGQNVTLSCEQNLNHDAMYWYRQDPGQGLRLIYYSQIVNDFQKGDIAEGYSVSREKKESFPLTVTSAQKNPTAFYLCATKEDRGGNQPQHFGDGTRLSIL.

The genes are TRBV10-3 and TRBJ1-2; perhaps TRBD1 as D (6 bases). With 2 bases removed from V and 7 bases from J, the gap between germline ends came to 14 bases. The CDR3 consists of 14 residues. The germline CDR1 and CDR2 sequences are ENHRY and SYGVKD. The CDR3 nucleotides read TGTGCCATCAGTGAGACCCCCACAGGGCCTGGCTACACCTTC. Translation: CAISETPTGPGYTF.

CDR3 region: CASSLSLAGYSYEQYF. The CDR3 bases are TGTGCCAGCAGTTTAAGCCTAGCGGGATACTCCTACGAGCAGTACTTC. This chain links TRBV27 with TRBJ2-7; TRBD2 matches at 9 bases. The CDR3 spans 16 residues. Trimming at V came to 2 bases and at J to 0 bases, leaving 5 bases not matched to a gene. The germline V gene has CDR1 MNHEY and CDR2 SMNVEV (reference sequence).

The chain is built from TRBV5-4 and TRBJ2-7; 8 positions match TRBD1. CDR3 size: 13 residues. The V and J ends lost 4 bases and 5 bases, in that order; junction bases with no gene match: 5. CDR1 is SGHNT, CDR2 YYREEE, per germline (reference sequence). Here the CDR3 DNA reads TGTGCCAGCAGCGGACAGGGTTTGGACGAGCAGTACTTC. This gives the protein CASSGQGLDEQYF.

The chain uses TRBV7-9 and TRBJ2-1; possibly TRBD1 for D (6 bases). V dropped 4 bases and J dropped 0 bases, with 13 bases sitting between them. There are 16 residues in the CDR3. CDR1 is SEHNR and CDR2 is FQNEAQ in the germline V gene (reference sequence). The CDR3 nucleotides are TGTGCCAGCAGCTCCTGGGGGCCTCGCTCCTACAATGAGCAGTTCTTC. Translation: CASSSWGPRSYNEQFF. The whole variable domain, filled in from reference TRBV7-9 and TRBJ2-1, reads DTGVSQNPRHKITKRGQNVTFRCDPISEHNRLYWYRQTLGQGPEFLTYFQNEAQLEKSRLLSDRFSAERPKGSFSTLEIQRTEQGDSAMYLCASSSWGPRSYNEQFFGPGTRLTVL.

This chain links TRBV5-1 with TRBJ1-2; 8 positions match TRBD1. Trimming cost V 3 bases and J 6 bases; bases outside gene matches: 7. The germline V gene encodes CDR1 SGHRS and CDR2 YFSETQ. The CDR3 is 14 residues long. CDR3: CASSSTGQGDGYTF. The CDR3 coding sequence is TGCGCCAGCAGCTCCACCGGACAGGGCGATGGCTACACCTTC.

The J gene is TRBJ1-5, the V gene TRBV21-1; the DNA was not used to check the table's D call, TRBD1. TRBV21-1 is described as a pseudogene. The CDR3 has 18 residues. This CDR3 is CASSKLEGGKSPNQPQHF. CDR3 coding DNA: TGTGCCAGCAGCAAATTGGAAGGGGGCAAGAGCCCCAATCAGCCCCAGCATTTT.

The genes are TRBV28 and TRBJ2-5; maybe TRBD1 (5 bases). Trimming removed 4 bases at V and 2 bases at J, with 11 bases between. The germline V gene encodes CDR1 MDHEN and CDR2 SYDVKM. The CDR3 extends over 14 amino acids. The CDR3 region has the DNA TGTGCCAGCAGTTCGCAGACAGTTCAAGAGACCCAGTACTTC. Encoded protein: CASSSQTVQETQYF. Based on the CDR3 plus reference TRBV28 and TRBJ2-5, the full variable domain is DVKVTQSSRYLVKRTGEKVFLECVQDMDHENMFWYRQDPGLGLRLIYFSYDVKMKEKGDIPEGYSVSREKKERFSLILESASTNQTSMYLCASSSQTVQETQYFGPGTRLLVL.

The chain has TRBV30 and TRBJ2-5; 8 positions agree with TRBD1. The CDR3 spans 15 residues. With 2 bases clipped from V and 4 bases from J, the junction kept 9 bases outside the gene matches. Germline V gene data show CDR1 as GTSNPN and CDR2 as SVGIG (reference sequence). The CDR3 region is CAWSRGQGRGETQYF. CDR3 coding DNA: TGTGCCTGGAGTCGAGGACAGGGAAGAGGAGAGACCCAGTACTTC.

The chain recombines TRBV28 with TRBJ2-7; TRBD1 matches at 8 bases. The CDR3 is 14 amino acids. V gave up 4 bases and J gave up 2 bases; unmatched junction bases: 4. Germline loops: CDR1 MDHEN, CDR2 SYDVKM. The CDR3 spells CASSSQGATYEQYF. The CDR3 coding sequence is TGTGCCAGCAGTTCGCAGGGGGCCACCTACGAGCAGTACTTC.

This clone was observed a single time. The chain combines TRBV6-1 with TRBJ2-7, with 7 positions matching TRBD2. CDR1 and CDR2 (germline): MNHNS, SASEGT. This CDR3 is 16 amino acids long. V trimming: 3 bases; J trimming: 4 bases; junction bases outside the gene matches: 12. CDR3 loop: CASSDLGSGVIYEQYF. DNA of the CDR3: TGTGCCAGCAGTGACCTGGGGAGCGGGGTGATTTACGAGCAGTACTTC.